This T cell receptor beta chain came from a study of identical twins. Study findings and constraints: Insertion counts were lower in abundant cord blood beta clonotypes, a trend that memory repertoires did not show.

After removal of 5 bases from V and 6 bases from J, the junction contained 9 bases not matched to a gene. The length of the CDR3 is 14 residues. The V gene's germline CDR1 is MNHEY and CDR2 SMNVEV (reference sequence). TCRdb used MiXCR to reprocess the 5' RACE reads, holding one entry per CDR3 protein. The sample lists approximately 240,000 distinct CDR3 sequences; around an eighth were seen once. This clonotype was detected only a few times. Its antigen is still unknown. This TCR was sampled from a woman younger than 30 in good health. The chain employs TRBV27 and TRBJ2-7; 8 bases map to TRBD2. Sequencing input: memory (CD45RO+) T cells sorted from blood. The CDR3 protein is CASSGTGTRGEQYF. The DNA of the CDR3 is TGTGCCAGCAGTGGGACCGGGACTAGAGGCGAGCAGTACTTC.